In its sample, the clone carrying this T cell receptor beta chain was seen many times. Amplification of TCR beta CDR3 regions was performed using RNA transcripts as template. Carried out on the TCR CDR3, a first-round RT-PCR used the HTBI primer set. TCRdb independently ran MiXCR on the multiplex PCR reads; one entry per CDR3 protein. The sample lists 370,000 or so distinct CDR3 sequences; approximately 15% were seen once. Trimming removed 1 base from V and 3 bases from J, with 12 bases in between. Germline CDR1 reads SGHTA; CDR2 reads FQGNSA. The CDR3 contains 15 residues. This sample was included in a study of T cells in Graves' hyperthyroidism and ophthalmopathy. Newly diagnosed hyperthyroidism patients aged 18 to 65 years had disease lasting under 2 months. The sample, blood from the first hyperthyroidism diagnosis, precedes any ophthalmopathy symptoms. The authors obtained PBMCs from over 8 ml of fresh peripheral blood.

This TCR was recovered from a man aged 25-45 years with Graves' hyperthyroidism that later progressed to Graves' ophthalmopathy. V and J are TRBV7-2 and TRBJ1-2, with TRBD1 as a possible D gene (6 bases). Sequenced material: blood. CDR3 protein: CASSLETGPDYGYTF. CDR3 sequence (DNA): TGTGCCAGCAGCTTAGAGACAGGTCCGGACTATGGCTACACCTTC.